The 13 T cell receptor beta chains below were found in one sample sequenced in a study of blood T cell repertoires in COVID-19. Method: immunoSEQ multiplex PCR; TCRdb's copy keeps in-frame clones and lacks some. The data hold about 82,000 clones, with 83% observed a single time. The sequencing sample was made of peripheral blood. The receptors were gathered from a woman aged 55-69 years with acute or convalescent COVID-19.

V gene TRBV12-3 or TRBV12-4 combines with J gene TRBJ1-2; perhaps TRBD1 as D (5 bases). The CDR3 sequence is 13 residues long. V was cut by 3 bases and J by 4 bases, with 9 bases left in between. Here the CDR3 reads CASSLIGGYGYTF. The CDR3 region has the DNA TGTGCCAGCAGTTTGATCGGGGGCTATGGCTACACCTTC.

J is TRBJ1-5 and V is TRBV6-1; D not certain. In germline, CDR1 is MNHNS, CDR2 SASEGT. With 3 bases removed from V and 4 bases from J, the gap between germline ends came to 7 bases. The CDR3 loop spans 13 amino acids. The CDR3 loop is CASSDPPNQPQHF. CDR3 nucleotide sequence: TGTGCCAGCAGTGATCCTCCGAATCAGCCCCAGCATTTT.

The chain couples TRBV4-3 to TRBJ1-2; 7 nucleotides line up with TRBD1. The CDR3 has 14 residues. Losses at the gene ends were 1 base for V and 4 bases for J; bases not matched to a gene: 3. CDR1 is LGHNA and CDR2 is YSLEER in the germline V gene. CDR3 in amino acids: CASSQGTGFYGYTF. For the CDR3, the DNA is TGCGCCAGCAGCCAAGGGACAGGCTTCTATGGCTACACCTTC.

The chain recombines TRBV6-5 with TRBJ1-6; 7 nucleotides agree with TRBD1. This CDR3 has 15 amino acids. Trimming removed 7 bases from V and 10 bases from J; junction bases left unmatched: 13. Germline V gene sequence: CDR1 MNHEY, CDR2 SVGAGI. In nucleotides, the CDR3 is TGTGCCAGCACCCTCCGAGGGCAGGGGGAATCACCCCTCCACTTT. Protein: CASTLRGQGESPLHF.

In DNA, the CDR3 is TGCAGTGCTAGTCCGGGATCGCGGGTCAGTGGTGAGCAGTTCTTC. This codes for CSASPGSRVSGEQFF. The chain is built from TRBV20-1 and TRBJ2-1, with D possibly TRBD2 on 5 matching bases. The length of the CDR3 is 15 residues. Looked up from germline, CDR1 is DFQATT and CDR2 is SNEGSKA (reference sequence). V lost 3 bases to trimming and J lost 9 bases, with 21 bases between them.

This chain joins TRBV5-6 and TRBJ2-7; D is uncertain. Between the trimmed V and J ends, which lost 4 bases and 2 bases, there was a span of 10 bases. The CDR3 consists of 13 residues. Germline V gene sequence: CDR1 SGHDT, CDR2 YYEEEE. The CDR3 loop is CASSPRGTYEQYF. The CDR3 DNA reads TGTGCCAGCAGCCCCCGCGGCACCTACGAGCAGTACTTC.

This clone was counted once. The rearrangement links TRBV11-3 to TRBJ1-2; 10 bases match TRBD1. The CDR3 runs 18 residues. J was trimmed by 4 bases and V by 4 bases; bases with no gene match: 15. Per germline, CDR1 SGHNT and CDR2 YENEEA. The CDR3 DNA reads as TGTGCCAGCAGCTCCCCGGGATTGGGGGACAGGGGACTCTATGGCTACACCTTC. Translating gives CASSSPGLGDRGLYGYTF.

The gene calls are TRBV11-2 and TRBJ1-5, with a weak D call TRBD1 (6 bases). The CDR3 covers 17 residues. V shed 1 base and J shed 7 bases, with 20 bases lying between them. Germline V lookup: CDR1 SGHAT, CDR2 FQNNGV. CDR3 protein: CASSLGAGRGGAQPQHF. CDR3 DNA sequence: TGTGCCAGCAGCTTAGGCGCTGGCAGGGGAGGGGCACAGCCCCAGCATTTT.

The chain joins TRBV18 to TRBJ1-1; no clear D gene. CDR1 and CDR2 (germline): KGHSH, LQKENI. V lost 1 base, J lost 5 bases, and 8 bases lay in between. The CDR3 is 13 residues long. CDR3 protein: CASSPLGQTEAFF. As DNA, the CDR3 is TGTGCCAGCTCACCACTTGGGCAGACTGAAGCTTTCTTT.

The chain links TRBV2 to TRBJ1-1, with 8 bases matching TRBD1. CDR1 is SNHLY and CDR2 is FYNNEI in the germline V gene. J gave up 0 bases and V 7 bases, and 13 bases lay outside the gene matches. The CDR3 consists of 17 residues. CDR3 amino acids: CASKGPGGALMNTEAFF. DNA for the CDR3: TGTGCCAGCAAGGGACCAGGGGGCGCGTTGATGAACACTGAAGCTTTCTTT.

J is TRBJ1-2 and V is TRBV3-1 (or the pseudogene TRBV3-2), with no clear D. From germline, CDR1 is LGHDT and CDR2 YNNKEL (reference sequence). V was pared by 2 bases and J by 4 bases, with 8 bases between. The CDR3 loop spans 13 amino acids. Here the CDR3 DNA reads TGTGCCAGCAGCCAAAGCGAGGGCTATGGCTACACCTTC. This sequence encodes CASSQSEGYGYTF.

The count of this clone is one. V usage is TRBV5-5 and J usage is TRBJ1-2; D might be TRBD1 (5 bases). Deletions cut 5 bases from V and 7 bases from J, with 15 bases between. CDR1 SGHKS and CDR2 YYEKEE come from the germline V gene (reference sequence). The CDR3 runs 13 residues. Here the CDR3 DNA reads TGTGCCAGCAGACCTGGAGGGGAGGGTGGCTACACCTTC. It encodes CASRPGGEGGYTF.

The chain links TRBV6-5 to TRBJ2-2; 9 nucleotides agree with TRBD2. CDR3 length equals 15 residues. Germline V gene sequence: CDR1 MNHEY, CDR2 SVGAGI. Germline trimming cut 8 bases from V and 5 bases from J; bases unmatched to any gene: 9. The CDR3 nucleotides read TGTGCCAGCGCATTAGCGGGAGACCCGACCGGGGAGCTGTTTTTT. It is translated as CASALAGDPTGELFF.